Sequencing of this T cell receptor (beta chain) was carried out in a study of T-cell reconstitution after alpha-beta-depleted transplantation in children. General observations from the study: A year post-transplant, T-cell counts and diversity derived mostly from newly produced T cells.

The library targeted TCRbeta and was prepared with unique molecular identifiers. TCRdb reprocessed the PCR reads with MiXCR, giving one entry per CDR3 protein. The sample includes hundreds of thousands of distinct CDR3 sequences, roughly 16% seen only once; the top ten take about 5%. This clonotype was counted many times. As yet, its antigen is unknown. The trim removed 2 bases at V and 1 base at J, leaving 5 bases unmatched. The CDR3 runs 17 residues. This rearrangement joins TRBV12-3 or TRBV12-4 to TRBJ2-2; TRBD1 matches 9 bases. The specimen was PBMCs, mostly from graft donor cells, collected 360 days after TCRalphabeta/CD19-depleted stem cell transplant. The sequence came from a male patient aged 10 to 17 who had a stem cell transplant for acute lymphoblastic leukemia, so the T cells may come from the graft donor. CDR3 residues: CASSLPRDRVNTGELFF. CDR3 nucleotides: TGTGCCAGCAGTTTACCCCGGGACAGGGTGAACACCGGGGAGCTGTTTTTT.